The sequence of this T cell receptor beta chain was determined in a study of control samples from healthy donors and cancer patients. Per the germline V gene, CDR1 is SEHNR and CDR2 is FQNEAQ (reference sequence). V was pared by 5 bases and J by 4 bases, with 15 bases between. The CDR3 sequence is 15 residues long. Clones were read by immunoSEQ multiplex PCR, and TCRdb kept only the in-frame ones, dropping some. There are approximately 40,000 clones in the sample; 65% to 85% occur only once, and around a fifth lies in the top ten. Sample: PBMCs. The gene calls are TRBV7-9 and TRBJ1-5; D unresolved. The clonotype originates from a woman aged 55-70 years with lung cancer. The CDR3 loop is CASSPAWLGNQPQHF. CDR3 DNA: TGTGCCAGCAGCCCAGCCTGGTTAGGGAATCAGCCCCAGCATTTT. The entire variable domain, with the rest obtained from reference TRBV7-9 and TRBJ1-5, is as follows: DTGVSQNPRHKITKRGQNVTFRCDPISEHNRLYWYRQTLGQGPEFLTYFQNEAQLEKSRLLSDRFSAERPKGSFSTLEIQRTEQGDSAMYLCASSPAWLGNQPQHFGDGTRLSIL.